This T cell receptor beta chain was obtained from a study of response to subunit inactivated influenza vaccine. Study outcomes and limitations: New T cells are recruited in small numbers by each seasonal influenza vaccination, according to the authors' suggestion.

From the RT-PCR reads, TCRdb called clonotypes with MiXCR, one entry per CDR3 protein. The sample has hundreds of thousands of distinct CDR3 sequences, roughly 14% seen once; the top ten hold 11%. The ends were cut back, 0 bases at V and 2 bases at J, with 23 bases in the middle. From germline, CDR1 is LGHNA and CDR2 YSLEER. The CDR3 is 19 residues long. This clonotype occurred a few times. Its specificity is unknown. V usage is TRBV4-3 and J usage is TRBJ2-7; D is perhaps TRBD1 or TRBD2 (5 bases each). Here the sequenced sample was PBMCs from blood, taken approximately 12 days after vaccination. The receptor was isolated from a man between 45 and 60 years old who received an inactivated influenza vaccine. The CDR3 nucleotides are TGCGCCAGCAGCCAAGATCATATAGAGGAGTGGGGGTTAGCCTACGAGCAGTACTTC. This encodes CASSQDHIEEWGLAYEQYF.